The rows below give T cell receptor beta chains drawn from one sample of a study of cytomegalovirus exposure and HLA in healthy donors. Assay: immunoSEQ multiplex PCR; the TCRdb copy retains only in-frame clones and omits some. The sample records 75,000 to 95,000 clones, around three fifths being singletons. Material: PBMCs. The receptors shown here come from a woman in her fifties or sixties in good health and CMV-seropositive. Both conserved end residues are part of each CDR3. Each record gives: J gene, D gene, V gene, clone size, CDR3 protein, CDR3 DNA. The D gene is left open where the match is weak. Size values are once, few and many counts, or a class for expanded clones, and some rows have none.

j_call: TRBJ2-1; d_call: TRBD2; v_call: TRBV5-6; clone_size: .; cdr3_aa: CASSLDRGGSYNEQFF; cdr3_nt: TGTGCCAGCAGCCTTGACCGGGGGGGATCCTACAATGAGCAGTTCTTC
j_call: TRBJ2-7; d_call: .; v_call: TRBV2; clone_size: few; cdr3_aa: CASSDRVASSYEQYF; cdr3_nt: TGTGCCAGCAGTGATCGGGTGGCGAGCTCCTACGAGCAGTACTTC
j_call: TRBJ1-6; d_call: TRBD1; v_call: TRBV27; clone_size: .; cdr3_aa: CASSLGTGAPAPLHF; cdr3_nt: TGTGCCAGCAGTTTAGGGACAGGGGCACCCGCACCCCTCCACTTT
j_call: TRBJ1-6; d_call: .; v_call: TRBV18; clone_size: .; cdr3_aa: CASSREKNNSPLHF; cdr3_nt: TGTGCCAGCTCACGAGAAAAGAATAATTCACCCCTCCACTTT
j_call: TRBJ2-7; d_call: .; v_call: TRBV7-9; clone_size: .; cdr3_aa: CASAPGIAYEQYF; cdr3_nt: TGTGCCAGCGCCCCAGGGATCGCCTACGAGCAGTACTTC
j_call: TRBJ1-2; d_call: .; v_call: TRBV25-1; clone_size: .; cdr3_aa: CASSESLGPYYGYTF; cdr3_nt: TGTGCCAGCAGTGAATCTCTGGGGCCTTACTATGGCTACACCTTC
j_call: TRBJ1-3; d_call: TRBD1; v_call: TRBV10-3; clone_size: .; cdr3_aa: CAINSQGSGNTIYF; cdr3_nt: TGTGCCATCAATTCACAGGGGTCTGGAAACACCATATATTTT
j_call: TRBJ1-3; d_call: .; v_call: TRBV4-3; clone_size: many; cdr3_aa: CASSVGGSGNTIYF; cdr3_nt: TGCGCCAGCAGCGTTGGCGGCTCTGGAAACACCATATATTTT
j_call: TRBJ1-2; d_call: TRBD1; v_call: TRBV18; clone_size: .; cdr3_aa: CASSPLTGTGGRGYTF; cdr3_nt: TGTGCCAGCTCACCGCTGACCGGGACAGGGGGCAGGGGCTACACCTTC
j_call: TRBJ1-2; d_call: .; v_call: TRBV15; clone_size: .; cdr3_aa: CATEGTSGYGYTF; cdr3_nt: TGTGCCACCGAGGGGACAAGCGGTTATGGCTACACCTTC
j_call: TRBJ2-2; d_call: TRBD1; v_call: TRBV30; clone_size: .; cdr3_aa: CAWSDGDSRNTGELFF; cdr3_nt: TGTGCCTGGAGCGACGGGGACAGCAGAAACACCGGGGAGCTGTTTTTT
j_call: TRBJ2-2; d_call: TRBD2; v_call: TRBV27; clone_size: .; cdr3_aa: CASSLLPGGGANTGELFF; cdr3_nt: TGTGCCAGCAGTCTCCTCCCGGGCGGGGGGGCCAACACCGGGGAGCTGTTTTTT
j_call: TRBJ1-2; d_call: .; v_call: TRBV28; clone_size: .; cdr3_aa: CASSSVSGYTF; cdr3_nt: TGTGCCAGCAGTTCCGTTAGTGGCTACACCTTC
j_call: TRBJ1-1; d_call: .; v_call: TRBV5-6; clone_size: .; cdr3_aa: CASSLTVNTEAFF; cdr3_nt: TGTGCCAGCAGCTTGACGGTAAACACTGAAGCTTTCTTT
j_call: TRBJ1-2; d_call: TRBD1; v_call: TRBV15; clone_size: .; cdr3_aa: CATSSLLGQGGYGYTF; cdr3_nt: TGTGCCACCAGCAGCCTCCTGGGACAGGGGGGTTATGGCTACACCTTC
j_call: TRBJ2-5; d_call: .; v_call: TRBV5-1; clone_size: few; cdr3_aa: CASREEETQYF; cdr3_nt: TGCGCCAGCAGAGAAGAGGAGACCCAGTACTTC
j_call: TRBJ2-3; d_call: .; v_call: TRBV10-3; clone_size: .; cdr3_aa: CAISGTPLGTDTQYF; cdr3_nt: TGTGCCATCAGTGGGACACCGCTGGGGACAGATACGCAGTATTTT
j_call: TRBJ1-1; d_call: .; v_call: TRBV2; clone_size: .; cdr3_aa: CASSEDRQRTEAFF; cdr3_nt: TGTGCCAGCAGTGAAGACAGGCAGAGGACTGAAGCTTTCTTT
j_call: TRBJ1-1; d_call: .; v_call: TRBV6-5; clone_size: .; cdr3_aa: CASSLSGMHTEAFF; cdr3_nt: TGTGCCAGCAGTTTATCAGGGATGCACACTGAAGCTTTCTTT
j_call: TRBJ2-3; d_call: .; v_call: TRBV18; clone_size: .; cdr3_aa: CASSSSTDTQYF; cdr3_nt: TGTGCCAGCTCATCTAGCACAGATACGCAGTATTTT
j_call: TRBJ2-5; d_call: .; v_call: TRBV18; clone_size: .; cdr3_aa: CASSPLRDLQETQYF; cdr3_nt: TGTGCCAGCTCACCATTACGGGACTTACAAGAGACCCAGTACTTC
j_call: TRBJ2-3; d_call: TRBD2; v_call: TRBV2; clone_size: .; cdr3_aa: CASSEALSGDQSTQYF; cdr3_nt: TGTGCCAGCAGTGAAGCGCTTAGCGGGGATCAAAGTACGCAGTATTTT
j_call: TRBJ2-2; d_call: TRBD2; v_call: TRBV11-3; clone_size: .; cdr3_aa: CASSSNRGLGPGELFF; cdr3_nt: TGTGCCAGCAGCTCGAACCGGGGACTAGGTCCCGGGGAGCTGTTTTTT
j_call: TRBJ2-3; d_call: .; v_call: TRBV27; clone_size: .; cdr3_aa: CASSLSRPDTQYF; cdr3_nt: TGTGCCAGCAGTTTGAGCCGTCCAGATACGCAGTATTTT
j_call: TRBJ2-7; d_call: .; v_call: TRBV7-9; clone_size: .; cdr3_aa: CASSSGPGISYEQYF; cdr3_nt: TGTGCCAGCAGCTCTGGACCGGGAATTTCCTACGAGCAGTACTTC
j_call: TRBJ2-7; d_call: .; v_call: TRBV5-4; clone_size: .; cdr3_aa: CASSSDSYEQYF; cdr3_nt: TGTGCCAGCAGCTCGGACAGCTACGAGCAGTACTTC
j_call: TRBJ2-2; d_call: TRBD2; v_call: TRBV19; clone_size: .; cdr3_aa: CASRTSGMNTGELFF; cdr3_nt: TGTGCCAGCCGGACTAGCGGGATGAACACCGGGGAGCTGTTTTTT
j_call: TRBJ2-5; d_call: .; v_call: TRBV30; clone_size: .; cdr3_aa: CAWSGKHQETQYF; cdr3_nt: TGTGCCTGGAGTGGAAAGCACCAAGAGACCCAGTACTTC
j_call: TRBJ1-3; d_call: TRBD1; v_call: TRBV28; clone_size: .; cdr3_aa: CASSLWGQALFGNTIYF; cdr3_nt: TGTGCCAGCAGTTTATGGGGACAGGCCTTATTTGGAAACACCATATATTTT
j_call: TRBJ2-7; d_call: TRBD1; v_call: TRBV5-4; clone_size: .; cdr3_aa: CASSPSTGGNLYF; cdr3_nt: TGTGCCAGCAGCCCATCAACAGGGGGTAACCTGTACTTC
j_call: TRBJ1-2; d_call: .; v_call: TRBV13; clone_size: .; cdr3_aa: CASSFRVFGGYTF; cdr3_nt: TGTGCCAGCTCCTTCCGGGTTTTTGGGGGCTACACCTTC
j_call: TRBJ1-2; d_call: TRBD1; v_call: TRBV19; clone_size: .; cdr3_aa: CASSPTGGVYGYTF; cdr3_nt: TGTGCCAGTAGTCCCACAGGGGGCGTCTATGGCTACACCTTC
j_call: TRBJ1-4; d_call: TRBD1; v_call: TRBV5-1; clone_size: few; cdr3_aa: CASSPGTGLEKLFF; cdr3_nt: TGCGCCAGCAGCCCAGGGACAGGGCTGGAAAAACTGTTTTTT
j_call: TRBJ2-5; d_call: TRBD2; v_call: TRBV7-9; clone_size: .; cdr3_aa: CSSSFRGLAGDQETQYF; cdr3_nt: TGTTCCAGCAGCTTCAGGGGACTAGCGGGGGACCAAGAGACCCAGTACTTC
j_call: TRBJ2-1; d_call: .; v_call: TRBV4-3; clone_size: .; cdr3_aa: CASSQDGNRYNEQFF; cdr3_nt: TGCGCCAGCAGCCAAGATGGTAACAGGTACAATGAGCAGTTCTTC
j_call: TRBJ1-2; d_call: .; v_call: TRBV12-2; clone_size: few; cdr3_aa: CASRPEGGGRGYGYTF; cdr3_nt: TGTGCAAGTCGCCCCGAGGGCGGGGGGCGAGGCTATGGCTACACCTTC
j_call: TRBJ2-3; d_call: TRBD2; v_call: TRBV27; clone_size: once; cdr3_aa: CASSETSGGWGWTDTQYF; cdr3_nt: TGTGCCAGCAGTGAGACTAGCGGGGGGTGGGGTTGGACAGATACGCAGTATTTT
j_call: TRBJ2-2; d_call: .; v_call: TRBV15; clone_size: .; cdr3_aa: CATSRGTSVAGDSGELFF; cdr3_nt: TGTGCCACCAGCAGAGGGACGTCCGTGGCAGGGGATTCGGGGGAGCTGTTTTTT
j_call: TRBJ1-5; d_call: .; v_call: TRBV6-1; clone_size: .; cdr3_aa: CASSEQVAGNQPQHF; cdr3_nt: TGTGCCAGCAGTGAACAGGTGGCAGGCAATCAGCCCCAGCATTTT
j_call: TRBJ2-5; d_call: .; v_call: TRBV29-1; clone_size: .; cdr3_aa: CSVEPQGGQETQYF; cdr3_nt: TGCAGCGTTGAGCCTCAGGGCGGCCAAGAGACCCAGTACTTC
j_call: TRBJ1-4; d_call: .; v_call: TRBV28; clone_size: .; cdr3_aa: CASSLGETGKLFF; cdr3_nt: TGTGCCAGCAGTTTAGGGGAGACGGGAAAACTGTTTTTT
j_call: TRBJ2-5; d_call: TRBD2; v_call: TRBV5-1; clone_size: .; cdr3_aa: CASSSGLIEETQYF; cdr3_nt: TGCGCCAGCAGCTCGGGACTAATCGAGGAGACCCAGTACTTC
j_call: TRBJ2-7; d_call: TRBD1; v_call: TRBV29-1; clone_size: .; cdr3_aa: CSVWGQTTYEQYF; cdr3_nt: TGCAGCGTTTGGGGACAGACTACCTACGAGCAGTACTTC
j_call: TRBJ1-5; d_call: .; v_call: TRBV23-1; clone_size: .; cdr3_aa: CASSQISRDISNQPQHF; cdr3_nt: TGCGCCAGCAGTCAAATCTCCCGGGACATTAGCAATCAGCCCCAGCATTTT
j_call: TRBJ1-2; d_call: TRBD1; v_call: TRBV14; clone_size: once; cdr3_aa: CASSRGQGLYGYTF; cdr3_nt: TGTGCCAGCAGTCGTGGACAGGGATTGTATGGCTACACCTTC
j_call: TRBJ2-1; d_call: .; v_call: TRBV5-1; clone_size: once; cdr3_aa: CASSLPKLAAFYNEQFF; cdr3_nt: TGCGCCAGCAGCTTGCCAAAACTAGCCGCTTTCTACAATGAGCAGTTCTTC
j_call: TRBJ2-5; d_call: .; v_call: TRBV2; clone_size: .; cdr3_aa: CASSGGDRETQYF; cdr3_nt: TGTGCCAGCAGCGGAGGGGACCGGGAGACCCAGTACTTC
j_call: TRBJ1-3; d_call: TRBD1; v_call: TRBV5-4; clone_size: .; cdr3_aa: CASSLPGTGTNGNTIYF; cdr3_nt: TGTGCCAGCAGCTTACCCGGGACAGGGACGAATGGAAACACCATATATTTT
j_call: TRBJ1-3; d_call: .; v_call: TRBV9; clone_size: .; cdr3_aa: CASSVDRTLPGNTIYF; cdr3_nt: TGTGCCAGCAGCGTAGACAGGACACTTCCTGGAAACACCATATATTTT
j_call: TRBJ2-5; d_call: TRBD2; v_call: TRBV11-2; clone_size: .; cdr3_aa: CASGRGAQETQYF; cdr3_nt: TGTGCCTCCGGGCGGGGGGCGCAAGAGACCCAGTACTTC
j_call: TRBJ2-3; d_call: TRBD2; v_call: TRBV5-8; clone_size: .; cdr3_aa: CASSQGLAGGTTDTQYF; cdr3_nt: TGTGCCAGCAGCCAGGGACTAGCGGGGGGCACCACAGATACGCAGTATTTT
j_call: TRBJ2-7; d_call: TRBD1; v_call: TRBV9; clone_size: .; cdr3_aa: CASSVGQGVEQYF; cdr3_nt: TGTGCCAGCAGCGTCGGACAGGGAGTCGAGCAGTACTTC
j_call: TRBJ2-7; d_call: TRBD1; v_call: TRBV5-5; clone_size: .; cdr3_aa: CASSHGTGLPEQYF; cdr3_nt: TGTGCCAGCAGCCACGGGACAGGACTGCCCGAGCAGTACTTC
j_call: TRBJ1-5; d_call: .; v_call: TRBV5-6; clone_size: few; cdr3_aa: CASSLGSLGGNQPQHF; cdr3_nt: TGTGCCAGCAGCTTGGGCAGCCTGGGAGGCAATCAGCCCCAGCATTTT